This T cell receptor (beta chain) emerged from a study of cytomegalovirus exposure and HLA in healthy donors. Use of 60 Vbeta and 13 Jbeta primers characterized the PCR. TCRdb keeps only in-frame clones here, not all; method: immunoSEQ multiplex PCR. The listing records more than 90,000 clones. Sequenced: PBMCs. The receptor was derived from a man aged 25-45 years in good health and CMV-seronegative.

The CDR3 protein is CASSPRGGGNEQFF. The CDR3 region has the DNA TGTGCCAGCAGTCCCCGGGGAGGGGGCAATGAGCAGTTCTTC. The chain combines TRBV6-5 with TRBJ2-1; D is perhaps TRBD2 (7 bases). The CDR3 spans 14 residues. Germline lookup yields CDR1 MNHEY and CDR2 SVGAGI. V lost 5 bases and J lost 6, with 14 bases in between.